The rows below give T cell receptor beta chains drawn from one sample of a study of CD8 T cells in ankylosing spondylitis. Each CDR3 protein is one row after TCRdb ran MiXCR on the 5' RACE reads. The profile covers about 320,000 distinct CDR3 sequences, with roughly 10% appearing a single time and roughly 9.2% taken by the ten largest. Sequencing input: blood, either unsorted or a sorted T cell fraction (not recorded which). These receptors were taken from a female donor with ankylosing spondylitis or in good health (not recorded which). Each CDR3 is given with its conserved first and last residue. A D gene is named only where the DNA matches it firmly.

v_gene: TRBV12-3/TRBV12-4; d_gene: -; j_gene: TRBJ1-3; CDR3aa: CASRMAQGWNTIYF
v_gene: TRBV20-1; d_gene: -; j_gene: TRBJ1-2; CDR3aa: CSARVRQAYGYTF
v_gene: TRBV20-1; d_gene: -; j_gene: TRBJ2-5; CDR3aa: CSPTSFGAKETQYF
v_gene: TRBV5-1; d_gene: TRBD1; j_gene: TRBJ2-5; CDR3aa: CASSWGSKTGTKHQETQYF
v_gene: TRBV20-1; d_gene: TRBD2; j_gene: TRBJ2-7; CDR3aa: CSAWGLAGGPVSYEQYF
v_gene: TRBV12-3/TRBV12-4; d_gene: TRBD1; j_gene: TRBJ1-1; CDR3aa: CASRSTGMGNTEAFF
v_gene: TRBV29-1; d_gene: -; j_gene: TRBJ2-2; CDR3aa: CSVESYTGELFF
v_gene: TRBV11-2; d_gene: -; j_gene: TRBJ1-1; CDR3aa: CASILGVKPGGMNTEAFF
v_gene: TRBV5-1; d_gene: -; j_gene: TRBJ2-2; CDR3aa: CASSGGGVTGELFF
v_gene: TRBV12-3/TRBV12-4; d_gene: -; j_gene: TRBJ2-2; CDR3aa: CASRRTGITEGELFF